Listed below are T cell receptor beta chains from one sample, sequenced in a study of CD4 T cells in relation to SARS-CoV-2 and coronaviruses. TCRdb keeps only in-frame clones here, not all; method: immunoSEQ multiplex PCR. This table holds 17,000 or so clones, 60% to 85% found once. Their antigen targets remain unknown. Sample: CD4+ T cells from PBMCs, cultured in vitro. The receptors here all came from a human donor in good health. CDR3s include the opening cysteine and the closing phenylalanine or tryptophan. A D gene is named only where the DNA matches it firmly. Expanded clones get a size class; other rows say once, few or many, or leave the size out.

>-|TRBJ2-1|-|TRBV30
TGTGCCTGGGGGGTTGCGTGGGAGCAGTTCTTC
CAWGVAWEQFF
>TRBD1|TRBJ1-6|-|TRBV19
TGTGCCAGTAGTATTATCCTATCAGGGGGCGGAACCCACTCACCCCTCCACTTT
CASSIILSGGGTHSPLHF
>TRBD1|TRBJ2-7|-|TRBV19
TGTGCCAGTAGCTACGCGACAGGGGGAGGCGAGCAGTACTTC
CASSYATGGGEQYF
>-|TRBJ1-5|-|TRBV5-8
TGTGCCAGCAGCCGGCCTGCGAGCAATCAGCCCCAGCATTTT
CASSRPASNQPQHF
>TRBD1|TRBJ2-1|-|TRBV5-1
TGCGCCAGCAGCCTAGGACAGGGTGGGTCCTACAATGAGCAGTTCTTC
CASSLGQGGSYNEQFF
>-|TRBJ2-7|-|TRBV6-1
TGTGCCAGCAGTGATCTCCTAGCGGTCGGGGGCTCTTACTACGAGCAGTACTTC
CASSDLLAVGGSYYEQYF
>-|TRBJ1-2|once|TRBV7-2
TGTGCCAGCAGCTCGCGGGTACCGAGTGGGGGCTACACCTTC
CASSSRVPSGGYTF
>-|TRBJ1-1|-|TRBV27
TGTGCCAGCAGTTTCATCTGGCAGGGGAGGAGCACTGAAGCTTTCTTT
CASSFIWQGRSTEAFF
>TRBD1|TRBJ2-2|once|TRBV18
TGTGCCAGCTCACCCGGGACAGAGAACACCGGGGAGCTGTTTTTT
CASSPGTENTGELFF
>TRBD1|TRBJ2-3|-|TRBV2
TGTGCCAGCAGCAAAGACAGGGTACCCACAGATACGCAGTATTTT
CASSKDRVPTDTQYF
>TRBD2|TRBJ2-7|few|TRBV5-1
TGCGCCAGCAGCTTGGCCGGGGGACTAGCCTACGAGCAGTACTTC
CASSLAGGLAYEQYF
>-|TRBJ2-3|-|TRBV11-2
TGTGCCAGCAGCATTAGCGAAGATACGCAGTATTTT
CASSISEDTQYF
>-|TRBJ1-5|-|TRBV28
TGTGCCAGCATTACAGGGATTCAGCCCCAGCATTTT
CASITGIQPQHF
>TRBD2|TRBJ2-7|-|TRBV3-1/TRBV3-2
TGTGCCAGCAGCCAAGGTGGTAGCGGGAGTTTCGGACGCGAGCAGTACTTC
CASSQGGSGSFGREQYF
>TRBD2|TRBJ2-2|-|TRBV28
TGTGCCAGCTACGCGGGACTAGCGGGAGGTACCGGGGAGCTGTTTTTT
CASYAGLAGGTGELFF
>-|TRBJ2-4|-|TRBV2
TGTGCCAGCAGTGAACCTGGGAATAGAGCCAAAAACATTCAGTACTTC
CASSEPGNRAKNIQYF
>TRBD2|TRBJ2-1|-|TRBV5-1
TGCGCCAGCAATGAGCGGGAGGCCCTGGGTGAGCAGTTCTTC
CASNEREALGEQFF
>-|TRBJ1-5|few|TRBV6-2/TRBV6-3
TGTGCCAGCAGTTACGCGAGCCAGGGCAATCAGCCCCAGCATTTT
CASSYASQGNQPQHF
>-|TRBJ1-6|-|TRBV12-5
TGTGCTAGTGGTTTGGCCCAGGGGTCTTCACCCCTCCACTTT
CASGLAQGSSPLHF
>-|TRBJ1-6|-|TRBV4-2
TGTGCCAGCAGCCAAGTGTTGTCAGAAAATTCACCCCTCCACTTT
CASSQVLSENSPLHF
>-|TRBJ1-4|-|TRBV5-4
TGTGCCAGCAGCTTGGTGACGGAGCTTAATGAAAAACTGTTTTTT
CASSLVTELNEKLFF
>-|TRBJ1-6|-|TRBV5-1
TGCGCCAGCAGCCTTCGTGGGGAAGATAATTCACCCCTCCACTTT
CASSLRGEDNSPLHF
>-|TRBJ2-3|-|TRBV7-3
TGTGCCAGCAGCCCACAAAGTGGCTACGGAGAGAGGTGGTATTTT
CASSPQSGYGERWYF
>TRBD2|TRBJ2-7|-|TRBV18
TGTGCCAGCTCACCAGGGAGCGGGAGGGTCTACGAGCAGTACTTC
CASSPGSGRVYEQYF
>-|TRBJ1-1|once|TRBV3-1/TRBV3-2
TGTGCCAGCAGCCAAGAAATTGGAGGGACGGGGAACACTGAAGCTTTCTTT
CASSQEIGGTGNTEAFF
>-|TRBJ1-6|large|TRBV11-2
TGTGCCAGCAGCTTAATGACAGGCCGTTCACCCCTCCACTTT
CASSLMTGRSPLHF
>TRBD2|TRBJ2-1|-|TRBV4-1
TGCGCCAGCAGCCAAGACGGACTAGCGGGGGACTACAATGAGCAGTTCTTC
CASSQDGLAGDYNEQFF
>TRBD1|TRBJ2-6|few|TRBV19
TGTGCCAGTAGTAGGACAGGGGTCCCATCTGGGGCCAACGTCCTGACTTTC
CASSRTGVPSGANVLTF
>-|TRBJ1-2|-|TRBV5-1
TGCGCCAGCAGCTTGGATTTATCTGGCTACACCTTC
CASSLDLSGYTF
>TRBD2|TRBJ2-5|once|TRBV7-7
TGTGCCAGCAGCTTAGGACTAGCGGGACAAGAGACCCAGTACTTC
CASSLGLAGQETQYF
>-|TRBJ2-7|-|TRBV9
TGTGCCAGCAGCGGTCGGAGGGAAGGGCCGAGGAACGAGCAGTACTTC
CASSGRREGPRNEQYF
>TRBD2|TRBJ2-7|-|TRBV29-1
TGCAGCGCTAAGTCTAGCGGGGAATACGAGCAGTACTTC
CSAKSSGEYEQYF
>TRBD2|TRBJ2-1|-|TRBV5-1
TGCGCCAGCAGCTGGGGATTGGGGGGGGGCAATGAGCAGTTCTTC
CASSWGLGGGNEQFF
>TRBD1|TRBJ2-1|-|TRBV5-6
TGTGCCAGCACCTCAGACAGGGACAATGAGCAGTTCTTC
CASTSDRDNEQFF
>TRBD2|TRBJ2-1|-|TRBV20-1
TGCAGTGCTAGTCCCCGAGCTAGCGGGAGGGCCCTCGGGAGGAATGAGCAGTTCTTC
CSASPRASGRALGRNEQFF
>-|TRBJ2-1|-|TRBV18
TGTGCCAGCTCCCTAGGGCGGGCAGACTACAATGAGCAGTTCTTC
CASSLGRADYNEQFF
>-|TRBJ1-1|-|TRBV5-8
TGTGCCAGCAGCTCGACTGGTATAATGAACACTGAAGCTTTCTTT
CASSSTGIMNTEAFF
>-|TRBJ2-1|-|TRBV7-6
TGTGCCAGCAGCTCCCTGACCTCGGGTGAGCAGTTCTTC
CASSSLTSGEQFF
>-|TRBJ1-4|-|TRBV2
TGTGCCAGCAAGGTGGGGACCTCGGCGCGAGAAAAACTGTTTTTT
CASKVGTSAREKLFF
>TRBD1|TRBJ2-7|-|TRBV19
TGTGCCAGTAGCATACGACAGGGGGAGAACTACGAGCAGTACTTC
CASSIRQGENYEQYF
>-|TRBJ2-7|-|TRBV7-9
TGTGCCAGCAGCGAGCGCGGGATATCACAATTCAAGCAGTACTTC
CASSERGISQFKQYF
>-|TRBJ2-5|-|TRBV7-9
TGTGCCAGCAGCGAAGACTTGGGGGAGACCCAGTACTTC
CASSEDLGETQYF
>-|TRBJ1-5|few|TRBV2
TGTGCCAGCTACAGGGATGTAGATCAGCCCCAGCATTTT
CASYRDVDQPQHF
>-|TRBJ2-1|-|TRBV24-1
TGTGCCACCAGTGACGAAACAGGAGAGCAGTTCTTC
CATSDETGEQFF
>-|TRBJ2-3|-|TRBV12-3/TRBV12-4
TGTGCCAGCACCGCTTTGGGCACAGATACGCAGTATTTT
CASTALGTDTQYF
>-|TRBJ1-2|-|TRBV20-1
TGCAGTGCCCCCAACTATGGCTACACCTTC
CSAPNYGYTF
>-|TRBJ2-7|-|TRBV3-1/TRBV3-2
TGTGCCAGCAGCCAAGGAAGGGAATACGAGCAGTACTTC
CASSQGREYEQYF
>-|TRBJ1-2|-|TRBV19
TGTGGCAGTGTACCGAGACAGAACTATGGCTACACCTTC
CGSVPRQNYGYTF
>-|TRBJ2-5|-|TRBV7-2
TGTGCCAGCAGCTTAGGAGGGAGCGGGACCCAGTACTTC
CASSLGGSGTQYF
>TRBD2|TRBJ2-7|-|TRBV29-1
TGCAGCGTCTCAAAGCGGGGGGGCTCCTACGAGCAGTACTTC
CSVSKRGGSYEQYF
>-|TRBJ1-5|-|TRBV28
TGTGCCAGCAGCCTTATACAGGGAGGGAGCAATCAGCCCCAGCATTTT
CASSLIQGGSNQPQHF
>-|TRBJ2-5|-|TRBV5-1
TGCGCCAGCAGCTTGGGGCAGCCAGGAGGAGAGACCCAGTACTTC
CASSLGQPGGETQYF
>-|TRBJ2-5|few|TRBV19
TGTGCCAGTAGTACCCTTCAGGGGCCAGAGACCCAGTACTTC
CASSTLQGPETQYF
>-|TRBJ2-1|-|TRBV28
TGTGCCAGCAGTTTATTGCCTCCCAATGAGCAGTTCTTC
CASSLLPPNEQFF
>-|TRBJ2-1|-|TRBV12-3/TRBV12-4
TGTGCCACCGACTCGTTCGATGAGCAGTTCTTC
CATDSFDEQFF
>-|TRBJ1-1|-|TRBV6-5
TGTGCCAGCAGTTACGACGGTTACACTGAAGCTTTCTTT
CASSYDGYTEAFF
>-|TRBJ1-6|-|TRBV30
TGTGCCTGGAACGGGGCCTCCAATAATTCACCCCTCCACTTT
CAWNGASNNSPLHF
>TRBD1|TRBJ1-2|-|TRBV27
TGTGCCAGCAGTTCGCGGGACAGGGTCCCCTATGGCTACACCTTC
CASSSRDRVPYGYTF
>-|TRBJ2-6|-|TRBV5-1
TGCGCCAGCAGCTTGGTGGTCTCTGGGGCCAACGTCCTGACTTTC
CASSLVVSGANVLTF
>-|TRBJ2-1|once|TRBV5-1
TGCGCCAGCAGCTTGGCTAGGGACCTGTTCTTC
CASSLARDLFF